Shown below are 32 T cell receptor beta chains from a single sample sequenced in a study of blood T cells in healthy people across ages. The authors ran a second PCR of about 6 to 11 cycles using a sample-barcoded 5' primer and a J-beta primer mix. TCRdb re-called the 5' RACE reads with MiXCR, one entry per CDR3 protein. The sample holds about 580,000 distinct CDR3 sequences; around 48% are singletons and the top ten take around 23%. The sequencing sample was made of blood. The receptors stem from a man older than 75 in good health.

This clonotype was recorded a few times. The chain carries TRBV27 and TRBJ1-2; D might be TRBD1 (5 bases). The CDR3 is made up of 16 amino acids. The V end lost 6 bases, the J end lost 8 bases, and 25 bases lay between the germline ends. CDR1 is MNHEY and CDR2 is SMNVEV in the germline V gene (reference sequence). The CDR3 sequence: CASSRDKEGLLGGYTF. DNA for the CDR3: TGTGCCAGCAGCCGTGATAAAGAGGGACTCTTGGGAGGCTACACCTTC.

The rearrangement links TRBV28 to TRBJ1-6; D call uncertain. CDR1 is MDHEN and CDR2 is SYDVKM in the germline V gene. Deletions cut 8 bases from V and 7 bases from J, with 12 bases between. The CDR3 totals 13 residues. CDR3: CASRGALNSPLHF. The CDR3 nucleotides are TGTGCCAGCCGGGGAGCCCTGAATTCACCCCTCCACTTT. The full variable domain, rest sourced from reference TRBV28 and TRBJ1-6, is DVKVTQSSRYLVKRTGEKVFLECVQDMDHENMFWYRQDPGLGLRLIYFSYDVKMKEKGDIPEGYSVSREKKERFSLILESASTNQTSMYLCASRGALNSPLHFGNGTRLTVT.

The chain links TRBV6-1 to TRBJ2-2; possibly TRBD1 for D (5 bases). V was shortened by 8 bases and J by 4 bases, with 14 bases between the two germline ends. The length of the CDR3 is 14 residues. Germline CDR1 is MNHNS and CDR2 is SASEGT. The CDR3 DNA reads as TGTGCCAGCCTTTTAAGACAGTCCACCGGGGAGCTGTTTTTT. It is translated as CASLLRQSTGELFF.

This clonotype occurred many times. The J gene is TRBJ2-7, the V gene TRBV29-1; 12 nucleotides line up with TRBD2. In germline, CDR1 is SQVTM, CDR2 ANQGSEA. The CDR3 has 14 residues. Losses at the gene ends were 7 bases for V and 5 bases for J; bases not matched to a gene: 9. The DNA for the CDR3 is TGCAGCGCCACTGGACTAGCGGGGCTAAACGAGCAGTACTTC. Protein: CSATGLAGLNEQYF.

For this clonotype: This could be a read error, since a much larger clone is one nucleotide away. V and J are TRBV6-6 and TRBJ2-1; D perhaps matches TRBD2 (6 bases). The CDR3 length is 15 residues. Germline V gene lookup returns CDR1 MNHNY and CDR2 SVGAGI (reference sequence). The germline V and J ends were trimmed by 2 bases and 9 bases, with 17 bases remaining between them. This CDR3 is CASSYALAEWGEQFF. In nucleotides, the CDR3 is TGTGCCAGCAGTTACGCACTAGCCGAATGGGGTGAGCAGTTCTTC.

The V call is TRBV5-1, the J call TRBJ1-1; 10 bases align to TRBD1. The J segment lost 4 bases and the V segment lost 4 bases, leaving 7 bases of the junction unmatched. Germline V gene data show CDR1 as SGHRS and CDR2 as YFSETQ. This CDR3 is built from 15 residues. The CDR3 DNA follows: TGCGCCAGCAGCCGGGACAGGGGAGGGGGCACTGAAGCTTTCTTT. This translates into CASSRDRGGGTEAFF.

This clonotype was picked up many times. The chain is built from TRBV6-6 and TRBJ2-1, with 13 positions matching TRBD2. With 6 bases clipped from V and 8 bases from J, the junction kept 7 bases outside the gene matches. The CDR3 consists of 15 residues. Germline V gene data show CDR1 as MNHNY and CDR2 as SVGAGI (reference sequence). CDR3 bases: TGTGCCAGCAGAAAAAGGACTAGCGGGGGTGATGAGCAGTTCTTC. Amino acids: CASRKRTSGGDEQFF.

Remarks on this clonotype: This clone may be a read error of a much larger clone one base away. The CDR3: CTSRRGALGQETQYF. The CDR3 DNA reads as TGTACCAGCAGGCGCGGGGCCCTGGGACAAGAGACCCAGTACTTC. The chain uses TRBV6-5 and TRBJ2-5; D might be TRBD2 (6 bases). The length of the CDR3 is 15 residues. Germline V CDR1 and CDR2: MNHEY, SVGAGI.

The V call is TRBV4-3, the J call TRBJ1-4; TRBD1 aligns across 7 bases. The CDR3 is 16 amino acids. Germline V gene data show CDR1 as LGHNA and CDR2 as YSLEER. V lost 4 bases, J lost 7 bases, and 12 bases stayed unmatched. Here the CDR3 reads CASSPRGAGVIEKLFF. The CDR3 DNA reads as TGCGCCAGCAGCCCCAGGGGGGCAGGGGTAATTGAAAAACTGTTTTTT.

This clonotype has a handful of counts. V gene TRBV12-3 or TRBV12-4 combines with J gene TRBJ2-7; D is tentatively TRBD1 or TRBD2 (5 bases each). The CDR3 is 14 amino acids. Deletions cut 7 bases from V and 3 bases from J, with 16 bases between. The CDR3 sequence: CASIPGPGIYEQYF. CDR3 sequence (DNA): TGTGCCAGCATCCCGGGGCCGGGAATCTACGAGCAGTACTTC.

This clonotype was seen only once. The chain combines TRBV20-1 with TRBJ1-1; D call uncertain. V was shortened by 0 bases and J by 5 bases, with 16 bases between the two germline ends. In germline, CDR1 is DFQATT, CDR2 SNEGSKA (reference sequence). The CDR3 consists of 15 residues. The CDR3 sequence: CSAREEADRSTEAFF. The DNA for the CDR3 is TGCAGTGCTAGAGAGGAGGCGGATAGGAGTACTGAAGCTTTCTTT.

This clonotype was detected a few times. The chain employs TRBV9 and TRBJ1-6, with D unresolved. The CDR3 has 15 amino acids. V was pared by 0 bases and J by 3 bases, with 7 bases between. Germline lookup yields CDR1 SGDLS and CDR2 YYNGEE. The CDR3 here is CASSVGGDYNSPLHF. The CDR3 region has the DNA TGTGCCAGCAGCGTAGGGGGAGACTATAATTCACCCCTCCACTTT. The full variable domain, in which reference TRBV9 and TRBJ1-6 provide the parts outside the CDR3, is DSGVTQTPKHLITATGQRVTLRCSPRSGDLSVYWYQQSLDQGLQFLIQYYNGEERAKGNILERFSAQQFPDLHSELNLSSLELGDSALYFCASSVGGDYNSPLHFGNGTRLTVT.

CDR3 sequence reads: CATSDPGQGRETQYF. The CDR3 DNA is TGTGCCACCAGTGATCCCGGACAGGGCCGGGAGACCCAGTACTTC. V usage is TRBV24-1 and J usage is TRBJ2-5, with TRBD1 identical over 8 bases. The germline gives CDR1 KGHDR, CDR2 SFDVKD. The junction had 7 bases not matched to a gene; V was cut back by 3 bases and J by 5 bases. The CDR3 is 15 residues long.

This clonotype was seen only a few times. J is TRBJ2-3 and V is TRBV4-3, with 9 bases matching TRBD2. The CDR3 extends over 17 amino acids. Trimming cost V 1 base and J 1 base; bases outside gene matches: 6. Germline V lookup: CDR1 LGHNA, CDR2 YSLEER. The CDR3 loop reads CASSQVGQRGGTDTQYF. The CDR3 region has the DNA TGCGCCAGCAGCCAAGTGGGCCAGCGGGGGGGCACAGATACGCAGTATTTT.

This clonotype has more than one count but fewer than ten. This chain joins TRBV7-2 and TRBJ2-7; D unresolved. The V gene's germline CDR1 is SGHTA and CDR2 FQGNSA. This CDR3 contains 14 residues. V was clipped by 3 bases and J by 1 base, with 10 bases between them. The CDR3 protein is CASSFYPDSYEQYF. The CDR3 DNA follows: TGTGCCAGCAGCTTCTATCCTGATTCCTACGAGCAGTACTTC.

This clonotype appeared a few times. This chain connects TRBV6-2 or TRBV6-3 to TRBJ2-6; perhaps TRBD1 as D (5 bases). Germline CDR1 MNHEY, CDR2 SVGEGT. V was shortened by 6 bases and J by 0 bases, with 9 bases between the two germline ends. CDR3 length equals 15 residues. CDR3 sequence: CASRKTASGANVLTF. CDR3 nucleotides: TGTGCCAGCAGGAAGACAGCCTCTGGGGCCAACGTCCTGACTTTC.

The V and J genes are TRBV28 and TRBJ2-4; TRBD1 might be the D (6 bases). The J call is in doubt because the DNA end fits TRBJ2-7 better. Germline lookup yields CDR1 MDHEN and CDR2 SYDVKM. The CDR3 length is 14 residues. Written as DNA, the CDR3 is TGTGCCAGCTTAGGACTGACAGGTTCCTACGAGCAGTACTTC. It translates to CASLGLTGSYEQYF.

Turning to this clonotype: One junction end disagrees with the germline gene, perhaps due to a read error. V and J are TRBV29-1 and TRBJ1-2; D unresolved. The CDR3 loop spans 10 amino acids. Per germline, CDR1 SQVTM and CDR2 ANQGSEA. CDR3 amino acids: CSAEGFGYTF. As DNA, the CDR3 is TGCAGCGCTGAAGGCTTTGGCTACACCTTC.

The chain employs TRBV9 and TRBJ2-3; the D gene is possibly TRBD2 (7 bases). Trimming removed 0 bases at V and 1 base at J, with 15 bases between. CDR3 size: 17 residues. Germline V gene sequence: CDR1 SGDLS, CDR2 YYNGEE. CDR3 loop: CASSVAATGRGTDTQYF. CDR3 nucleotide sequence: TGTGCCAGCAGCGTAGCCGCTACAGGGAGGGGCACAGATACGCAGTATTTT.

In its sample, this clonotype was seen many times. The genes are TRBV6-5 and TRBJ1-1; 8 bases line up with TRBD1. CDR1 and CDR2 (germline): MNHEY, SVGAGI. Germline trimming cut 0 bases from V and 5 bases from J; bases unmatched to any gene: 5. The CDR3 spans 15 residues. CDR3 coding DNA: TGTGCCAGCAGTTACTCGGGACAGGTGGGAACTGAAGCTTTCTTT. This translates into CASSYSGQVGTEAFF.

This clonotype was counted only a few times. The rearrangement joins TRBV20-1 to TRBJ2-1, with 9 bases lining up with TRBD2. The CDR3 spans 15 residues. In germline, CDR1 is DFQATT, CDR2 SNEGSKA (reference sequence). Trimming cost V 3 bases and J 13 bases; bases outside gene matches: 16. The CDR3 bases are TGCAGTGCTAGTTCGTCTAGCGGGACTAGTTCCCGCCAGTTCTTC. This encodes CSASSSSGTSSRQFF.

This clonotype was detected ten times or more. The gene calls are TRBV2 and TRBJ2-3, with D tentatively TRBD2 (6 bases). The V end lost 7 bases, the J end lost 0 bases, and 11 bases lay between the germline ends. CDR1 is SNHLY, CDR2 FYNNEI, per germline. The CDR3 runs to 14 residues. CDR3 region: CASNWGVSTDTQYF. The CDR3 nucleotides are TGTGCCAGCAACTGGGGGGTTAGCACAGATACGCAGTATTTT.

CDR3 sequence: CATRYGAYEQFF. In DNA form, the CDR3 reads TGTGCCACCAGATATGGGGCCTATGAGCAGTTCTTC. The chain joins TRBV10-3 to TRBJ2-1; maybe TRBD1 (5 bases). The germline CDR1 and CDR2 sequences are ENHRY and SYGVKD. CDR3 length: 12 residues. The ends were cut back, 10 bases at V and 8 bases at J, with 15 bases in the middle.

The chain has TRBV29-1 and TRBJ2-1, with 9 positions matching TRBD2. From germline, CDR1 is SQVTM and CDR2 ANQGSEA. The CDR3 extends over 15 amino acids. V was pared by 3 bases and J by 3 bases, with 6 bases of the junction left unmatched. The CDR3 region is CSVERGGRVYNEQFF. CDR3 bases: TGCAGCGTTGAGCGGGGCGGGAGGGTCTACAATGAGCAGTTCTTC.

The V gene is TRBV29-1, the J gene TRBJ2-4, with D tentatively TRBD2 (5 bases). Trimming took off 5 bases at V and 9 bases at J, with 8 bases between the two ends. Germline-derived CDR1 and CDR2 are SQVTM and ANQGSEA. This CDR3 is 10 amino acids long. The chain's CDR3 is CSVIRGIQYF. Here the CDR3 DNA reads TGCAGCGTTATACGGGGCATTCAGTACTTC.

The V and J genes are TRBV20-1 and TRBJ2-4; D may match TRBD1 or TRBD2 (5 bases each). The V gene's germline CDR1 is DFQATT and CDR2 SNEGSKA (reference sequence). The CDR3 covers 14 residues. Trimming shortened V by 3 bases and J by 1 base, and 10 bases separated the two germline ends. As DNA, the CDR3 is TGCAGTGCTAGCGAGGGGCTGGCCAAAAACATTCAGTACTTC. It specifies CSASEGLAKNIQYF.

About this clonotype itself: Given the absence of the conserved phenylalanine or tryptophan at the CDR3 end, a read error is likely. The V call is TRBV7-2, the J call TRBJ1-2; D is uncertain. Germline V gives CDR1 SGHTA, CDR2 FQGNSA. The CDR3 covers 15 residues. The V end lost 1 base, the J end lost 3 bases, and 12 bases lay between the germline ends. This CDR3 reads CASSLDGSVYYGYTC. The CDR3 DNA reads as TGTGCCAGCAGCTTAGACGGGAGTGTCTACTATGGCTACACCTGC.

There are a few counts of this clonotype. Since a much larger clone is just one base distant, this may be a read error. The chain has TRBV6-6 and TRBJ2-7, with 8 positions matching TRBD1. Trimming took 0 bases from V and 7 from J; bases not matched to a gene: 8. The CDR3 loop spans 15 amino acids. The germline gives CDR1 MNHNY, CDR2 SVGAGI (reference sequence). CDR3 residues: CASSYSADRGNEQYF. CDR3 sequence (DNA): TGTGCCAGCAGTTACTCTGCTGACAGGGGAAATGAGCAGTACTTC.

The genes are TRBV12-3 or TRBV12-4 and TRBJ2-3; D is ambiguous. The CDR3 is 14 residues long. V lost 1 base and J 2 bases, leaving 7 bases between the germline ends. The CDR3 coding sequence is TGTGCCAGCAGTTTAGGGCAGATCACAGATACGCAGTATTTT. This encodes CASSLGQITDTQYF.

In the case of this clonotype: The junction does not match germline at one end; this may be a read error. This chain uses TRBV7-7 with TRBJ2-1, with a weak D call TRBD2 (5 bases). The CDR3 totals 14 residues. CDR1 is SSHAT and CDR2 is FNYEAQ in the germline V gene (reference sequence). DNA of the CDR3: TGTGCTAGCAGCTTAGGGAGTTTAGGGAATGAGCAGTTCTTC. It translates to CASSLGSLGNEQFF.

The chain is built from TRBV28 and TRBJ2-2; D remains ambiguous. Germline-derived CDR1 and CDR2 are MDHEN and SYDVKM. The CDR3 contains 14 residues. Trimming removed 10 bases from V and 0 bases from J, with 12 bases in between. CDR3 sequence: CATEQSANTGELFF. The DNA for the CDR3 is TGTGCCACCGAGCAGAGCGCGAACACCGGGGAGCTGTTTTTT. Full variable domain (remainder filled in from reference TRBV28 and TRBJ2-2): DVKVTQSSRYLVKRTGEKVFLECVQDMDHENMFWYRQDPGLGLRLIYFSYDVKMKEKGDIPEGYSVSREKKERFSLILESASTNQTSMYLCATEQSANTGELFFGEGSRLTVL.

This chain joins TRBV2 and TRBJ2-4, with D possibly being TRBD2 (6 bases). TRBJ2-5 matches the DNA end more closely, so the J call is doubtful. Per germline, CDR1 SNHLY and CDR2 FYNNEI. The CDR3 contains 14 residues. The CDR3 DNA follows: TGTGCCAGCAGTGAGCGTCGGGGGCAAGAGACCCAGTACTTC. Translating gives CASSERRGQETQYF.